The subject of this entry is one TCR beta chain. Its antigen is unidentified. This entry is derived from a study of T-cell reconstitution after alpha-beta-depleted transplantation in children. Unique molecular identifiers were used in preparing the TCRbeta library. TCRdb reprocessed the PCR reads via MiXCR and lists one record per CDR3 protein. The table shows some 6,000 distinct CDR3 sequences, with about a sixth occurring only once. Study-wide findings and caveats: Reportedly, roughly two months post-transplant, alpha-beta T cells arose from several hundred expanded graft clones.

The germline V gene has CDR1 SGHTA and CDR2 FQGNSA. V gave up 5 bases and J gave up 6 bases; unmatched junction bases: 8. The CDR3 totals 15 residues. The specimen comprised PBMCs, mostly from graft donor cells, sampled 60 days after TCRalphabeta/CD19-depleted stem cell transplant. The receptor's source is a male patient between 10 and 17 years old who had a stem cell transplant for acute myeloid leukemia, so the T cells may come from the graft donor. The chain uses TRBV7-2 and TRBJ2-3; 10 bases are shared with TRBD1. The CDR3 reads CASSLGGQGSDTQYF. DNA of the CDR3: TGTGCCAGCAGCCTAGGGGGACAGGGGTCCGATACGCAGTATTTT.